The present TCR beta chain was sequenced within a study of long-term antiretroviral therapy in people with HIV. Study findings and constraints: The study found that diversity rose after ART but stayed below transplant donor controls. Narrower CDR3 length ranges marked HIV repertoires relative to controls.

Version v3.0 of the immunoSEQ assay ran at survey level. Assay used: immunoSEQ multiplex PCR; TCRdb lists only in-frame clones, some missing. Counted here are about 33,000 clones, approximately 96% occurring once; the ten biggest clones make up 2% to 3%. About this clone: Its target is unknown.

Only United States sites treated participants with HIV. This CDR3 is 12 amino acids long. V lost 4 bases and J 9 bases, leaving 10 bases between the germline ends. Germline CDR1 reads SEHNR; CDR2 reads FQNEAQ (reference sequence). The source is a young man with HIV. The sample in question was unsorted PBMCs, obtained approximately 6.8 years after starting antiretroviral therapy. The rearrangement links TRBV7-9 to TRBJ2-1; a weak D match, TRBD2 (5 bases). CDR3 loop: CASSSLDGEQFF. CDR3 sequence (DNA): TGTGCCAGCAGCTCACTAGATGGTGAGCAGTTCTTC.